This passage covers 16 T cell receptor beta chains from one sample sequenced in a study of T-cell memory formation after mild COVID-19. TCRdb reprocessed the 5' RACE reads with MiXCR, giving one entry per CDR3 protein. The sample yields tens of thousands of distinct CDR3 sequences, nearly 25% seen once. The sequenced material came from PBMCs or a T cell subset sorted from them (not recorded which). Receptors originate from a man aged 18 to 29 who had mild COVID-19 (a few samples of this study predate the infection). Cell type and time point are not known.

CDR3 protein: CASSSFVGTDTQYF. The CDR3 DNA follows: TGTGCCAGCAGCTCGTTTGTGGGGACAGATACGCAGTATTTT. The chain combines TRBV11-2 with TRBJ2-3; no reliable D call. Germline values: CDR1 SGHAT, CDR2 FQNNGV. The ends were cut back, 4 bases at V and 3 bases at J, with 11 bases in the middle. The CDR3 length is 14 residues.

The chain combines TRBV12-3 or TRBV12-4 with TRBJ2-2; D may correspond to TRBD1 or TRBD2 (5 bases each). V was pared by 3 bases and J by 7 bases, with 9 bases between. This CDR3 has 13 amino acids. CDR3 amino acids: CASSFVGVGELFF. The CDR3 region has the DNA TGTGCCAGCAGTTTCGTGGGGGTCGGGGAGCTGTTTTTT.

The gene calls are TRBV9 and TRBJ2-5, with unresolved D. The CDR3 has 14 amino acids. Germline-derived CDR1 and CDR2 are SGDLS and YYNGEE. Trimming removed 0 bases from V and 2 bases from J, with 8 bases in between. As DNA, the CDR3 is TGTGCCAGCAGCGTAGCTACAGAGCAAGAGACCCAGTACTTC. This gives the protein CASSVATEQETQYF.

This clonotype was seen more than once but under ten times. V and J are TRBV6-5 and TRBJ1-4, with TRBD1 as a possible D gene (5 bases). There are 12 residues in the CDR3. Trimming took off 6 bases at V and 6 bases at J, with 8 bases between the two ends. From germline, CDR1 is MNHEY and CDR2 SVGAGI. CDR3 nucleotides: TGTGCCAGCAGAGGGGCCCATGAAAAACTGTTTTTT. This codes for CASRGAHEKLFF.

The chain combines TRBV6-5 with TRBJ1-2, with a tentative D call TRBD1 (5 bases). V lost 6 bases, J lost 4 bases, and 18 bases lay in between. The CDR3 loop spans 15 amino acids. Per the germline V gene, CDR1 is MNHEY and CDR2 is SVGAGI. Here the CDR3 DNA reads TGTGCCAGCAGCAGCCCCAGGGTCCCCTCCTATGGCTACACCTTC. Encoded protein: CASSSPRVPSYGYTF.

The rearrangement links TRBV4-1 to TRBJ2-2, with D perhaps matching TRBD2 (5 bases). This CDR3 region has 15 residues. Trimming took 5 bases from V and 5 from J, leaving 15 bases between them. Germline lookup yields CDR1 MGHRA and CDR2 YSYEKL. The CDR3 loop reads CASSWTGNPTGELFF. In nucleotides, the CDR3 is TGCGCCAGCAGCTGGACGGGAAATCCGACCGGGGAGCTGTTTTTT.

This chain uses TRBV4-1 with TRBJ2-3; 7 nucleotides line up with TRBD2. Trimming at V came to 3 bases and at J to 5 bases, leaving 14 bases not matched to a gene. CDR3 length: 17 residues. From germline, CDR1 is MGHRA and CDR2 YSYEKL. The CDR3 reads CASSHVGREVPGDTQYF. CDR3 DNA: TGCGCCAGCAGCCATGTGGGTCGGGAGGTTCCGGGAGATACGCAGTATTTT.

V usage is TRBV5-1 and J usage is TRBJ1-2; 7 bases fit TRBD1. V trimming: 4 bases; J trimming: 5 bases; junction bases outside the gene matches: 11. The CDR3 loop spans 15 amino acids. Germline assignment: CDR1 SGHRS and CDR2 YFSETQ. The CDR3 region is CASSPEMGQPYGYTF. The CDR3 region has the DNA TGCGCCAGCAGCCCGGAAATGGGACAGCCTTATGGCTACACCTTC.

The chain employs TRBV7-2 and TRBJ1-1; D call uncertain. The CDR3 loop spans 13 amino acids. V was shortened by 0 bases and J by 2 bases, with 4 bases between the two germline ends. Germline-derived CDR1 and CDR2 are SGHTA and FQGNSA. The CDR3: CASSLAHNTEAFF. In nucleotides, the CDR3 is TGTGCCAGCAGCTTAGCCCATAACACTGAAGCTTTCTTT.

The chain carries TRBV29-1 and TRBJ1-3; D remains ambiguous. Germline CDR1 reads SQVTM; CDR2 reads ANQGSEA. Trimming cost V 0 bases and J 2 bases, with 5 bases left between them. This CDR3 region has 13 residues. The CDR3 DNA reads TGCAGCGTTGAAGATTCAACTGGAAACACCATATATTTT. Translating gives CSVEDSTGNTIYF.

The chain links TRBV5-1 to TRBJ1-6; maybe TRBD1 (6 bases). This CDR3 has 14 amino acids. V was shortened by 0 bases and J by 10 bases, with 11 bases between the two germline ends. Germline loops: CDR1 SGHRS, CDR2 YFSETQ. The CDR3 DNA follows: TGCGCCAGCAGCTTGGACAGGGCCGGCTCACCCCTCCACTTT. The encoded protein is CASSLDRAGSPLHF.

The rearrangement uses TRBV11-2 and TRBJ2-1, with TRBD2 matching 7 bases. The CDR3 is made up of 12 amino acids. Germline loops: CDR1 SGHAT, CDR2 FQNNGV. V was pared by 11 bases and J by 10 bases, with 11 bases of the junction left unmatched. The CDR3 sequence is CAETSPQDEQFF. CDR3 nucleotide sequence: TGTGCCGAGACTAGCCCCCAGGACGAGCAGTTCTTC. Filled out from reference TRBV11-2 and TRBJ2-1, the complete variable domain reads EAGVAQSPRYKIIEKRQSVAFWCNPISGHATLYWYQQILGQGPKLLIQFQNNGVVDDSQLPKDRFSAERLKGVDSTLKIQPAKLEDSAVYLCAETSPQDEQFFGPGTRLTVL.

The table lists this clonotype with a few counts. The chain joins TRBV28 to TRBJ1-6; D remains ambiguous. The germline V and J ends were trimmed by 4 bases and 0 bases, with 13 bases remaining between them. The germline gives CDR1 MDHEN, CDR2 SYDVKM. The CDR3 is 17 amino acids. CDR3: CASSYLGSSSYNSPLHF. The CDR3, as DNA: TGTGCCAGCAGTTACCTTGGCTCCAGCTCCTATAATTCACCCCTCCACTTT.

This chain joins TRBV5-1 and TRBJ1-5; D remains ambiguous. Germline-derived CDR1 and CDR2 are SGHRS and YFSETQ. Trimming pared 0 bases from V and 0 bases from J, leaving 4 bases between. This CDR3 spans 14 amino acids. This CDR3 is CASSLGYSNQPQHF. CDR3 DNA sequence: TGCGCCAGCAGCTTGGGATATAGCAATCAGCCCCAGCATTTT.

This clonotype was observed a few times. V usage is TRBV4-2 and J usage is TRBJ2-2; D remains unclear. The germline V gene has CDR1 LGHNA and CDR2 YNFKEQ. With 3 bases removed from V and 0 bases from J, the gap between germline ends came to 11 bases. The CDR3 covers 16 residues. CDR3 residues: CASSQLKATNTGELFF. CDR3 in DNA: TGTGCCAGCAGCCAGCTCAAGGCTACGAACACCGGGGAGCTGTTTTTT.

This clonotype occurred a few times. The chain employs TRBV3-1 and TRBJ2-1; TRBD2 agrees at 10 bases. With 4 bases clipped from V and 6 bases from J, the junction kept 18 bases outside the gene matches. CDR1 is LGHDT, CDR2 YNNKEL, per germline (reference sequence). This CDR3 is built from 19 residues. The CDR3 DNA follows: TGTGCCAGCAGCCCGCCCCAGAGGTCCCTAGCGGGGGCCTCCAATGAGCAGTTCTTC. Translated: CASSPPQRSLAGASNEQFF.